The 19 T cell receptor beta chains listed next were all sequenced from one sample in a study of blood T cell repertoires in COVID-19. Clones were sequenced by immunoSEQ multiplex PCR, and TCRdb holds only the in-frame ones, with some missing. The sample shows roughly 67,000 clones, 88% of them seen only once. Material: peripheral blood. The receptors shown here come from a woman aged 60-70 years with acute or convalescent COVID-19.

This chain uses TRBV28 with TRBJ1-6; tentatively, D is TRBD1 (5 bases). V was trimmed by 2 bases and J by 2 bases, leaving 7 bases between them. Germline values: CDR1 MDHEN, CDR2 SYDVKM. This CDR3 is built from 15 residues. The DNA of the CDR3 is TGTGCCAGCAGTTTAGGGGCCCCCTATAATTCACCCCTCCACTTT. Translation: CASSLGAPYNSPLHF.

The V gene is TRBV6-5, the J gene TRBJ1-5; the D gene is possibly TRBD1 (5 bases). Trimming took 5 bases from V and 2 from J, leaving 7 bases between them. The CDR3 is 13 residues long. Germline-derived CDR1 and CDR2 are MNHEY and SVGAGI. CDR3 residues: CASSNRRNQPQHF. CDR3 coding DNA: TGTGCCAGCAGTAACAGGCGCAATCAGCCCCAGCATTTT.

The CDR3 nucleotides are TGTGCCAGCAGCCCCAGACGACCGGGGGGCCCACACAGGAACACTGAAGCTTTCTTT. Its translation is CASSPRRPGGPHRNTEAFF. The chain has TRBV9 and TRBJ1-1, with D tentatively TRBD1 (6 bases). Trimming took off 4 bases at V and 1 base at J, with 26 bases between the two ends. The CDR3 length is 19 residues. Per the germline V gene, CDR1 is SGDLS and CDR2 is YYNGEE.

This rearrangement joins TRBV28 to TRBJ2-2, with a possible D match to TRBD2 (6 bases). V was cut by 6 bases and J by 0 bases, with 11 bases left in between. The CDR3 spans 15 residues. Germline CDR1 reads MDHEN; CDR2 reads SYDVKM. Here the CDR3 reads CASRPPGANTGELFF. CDR3 nucleotides: TGTGCCAGCAGACCACCGGGAGCGAACACCGGGGAGCTGTTTTTT. Filled out from reference TRBV28 and TRBJ2-2, the complete variable domain reads DVKVTQSSRYLVKRTGEKVFLECVQDMDHENMFWYRQDPGLGLRLIYFSYDVKMKEKGDIPEGYSVSREKKERFSLILESASTNQTSMYLCASRPPGANTGELFFGEGSRLTVL.

The V call is TRBV7-2, the J call TRBJ2-3; no definite D call. With 3 bases removed from V and 6 bases from J, the gap between germline ends came to 7 bases. Germline CDR1 reads SGHTA; CDR2 reads FQGNSA. This CDR3 region has 12 residues. CDR3 residues: CASSFLADTQYF. The CDR3 DNA sequence: TGTGCCAGCAGCTTTCTTGCGGATACGCAGTATTTT.

Comments on this clone: This sample also contains other DNA sequences that code for the same CDR3. V and J are TRBV7-3 and TRBJ2-1, with TRBD2 as a possible D gene (7 bases). The V end was cut by 3 bases, the J end by 7 bases, with 10 bases between. The CDR3 contains 13 residues. Germline V gives CDR1 SGHTA, CDR2 FQGTGA. CDR3 in amino acids: CASSFEGGNEQFF. The CDR3 DNA reads as TGTGCCAGCAGCTTTGAGGGGGGGAATGAGCAGTTCTTC.

This chain connects TRBV2 to TRBJ1-1, with 10 bases that match TRBD1. This CDR3 has 14 amino acids. Germline CDR1 SNHLY, CDR2 FYNNEI. Trimming cost V 7 bases and J 4 bases; bases outside gene matches: 6. CDR3 DNA: TGTGCCAGCAAGGACAGGGGGGGAGTCACTGAAGCTTTCTTT. It encodes CASKDRGGVTEAFF. Filled out from reference TRBV2 and TRBJ1-1, the complete variable domain reads EPEVTQTPSHQVTQMGQEVILRCVPISNHLYFYWYRQILGQKVEFLVSFYNNEISEKSEIFDDQFSVERPDGSNFTLKIRSTKLEDSAMYFCASKDRGGVTEAFFGQGTRLTVV.

This clone appeared a few times. The chain carries TRBV6-2 or TRBV6-3 and TRBJ1-3; D is ambiguous. V was trimmed by 0 bases and J by 0 bases, leaving 9 bases between them. CDR3 length: 16 amino acids. Germline values: CDR1 MNHEY, CDR2 SVGEGT. CDR3 region: CASSYSIGISGNTIYF. The CDR3 DNA follows: TGTGCCAGCAGTTACTCTATCGGGATCTCTGGAAACACCATATATTTT.

The J gene is TRBJ2-2, the V gene TRBV15; 9 nucleotides align to TRBD2. CDR1 and CDR2 (germline): LNHNV, YYDKDF (reference sequence). CDR3 length: 17 residues. V lost 0 bases to trimming and J lost 7 bases; unmatched junction nucleotides: 9. The CDR3 nucleotides read TGTGCCACCAGCAGAGATTTCGGCGGGAGGGAGAGCGGGGAGCTGTTTTTT. Protein sequence: CATSRDFGGRESGELFF.

The V and J genes are TRBV7-9 and TRBJ1-1; no definite D call. Deletions cut 2 bases from V and 5 bases from J, with 12 bases between. Per germline, CDR1 SEHNR and CDR2 FQNEAQ (reference sequence). This CDR3 contains 14 residues. CDR3 in amino acids: CASSLWREETEAFF. CDR3 nucleotides: TGTGCCAGCAGCTTATGGAGGGAGGAGACTGAAGCTTTCTTT.

The chain carries TRBV28 and TRBJ1-1, with D possibly matching TRBD1 (5 bases). Trimming took off 2 bases at V and 5 bases at J, with 12 bases between the two ends. This CDR3 spans 14 amino acids. CDR1 MDHEN and CDR2 SYDVKM come from the germline V gene. The CDR3 DNA sequence: TGTGCCAGCAGTTTAGGACTTGGGGGGACTGAAGCTTTCTTT. Protein product: CASSLGLGGTEAFF.

This clone was seen a few times. The rearrangement links TRBV19 to TRBJ1-2, with 8 bases matching TRBD1. The germline V gene encodes CDR1 LNHDA and CDR2 SQIVND (reference sequence). The CDR3 has 15 residues. V lost 5 bases, J lost 8 bases, and 13 bases stayed unmatched. The chain's CDR3 is CASSPRTGPTRGYTF. CDR3 nucleotides: TGTGCCAGTAGTCCCCGGACAGGGCCAACTAGAGGCTACACCTTC.

The J gene is TRBJ2-5, the V gene TRBV18; D remains ambiguous. Trimming cost V 3 bases and J 4 bases, with 6 bases left between them. Germline CDR1 and CDR2: KGHSH and LQKENI. The CDR3 loop spans 12 amino acids. CDR3 bases: TGTGCCAGCTCACCCCTGGCAGAGACCCAGTACTTC. Its protein product is CASSPLAETQYF.

The V gene is TRBV28, the J gene TRBJ2-2, with unresolved D. With 2 bases removed from V and 7 bases from J, the gap between germline ends came to 5 bases. This CDR3 has 12 amino acids. The germline V gene encodes CDR1 MDHEN and CDR2 SYDVKM. The CDR3 loop is CASSLEHGELFF. The CDR3 DNA is TGTGCCAGCAGTTTAGAACACGGGGAGCTGTTTTTT.

The chain recombines TRBV14 with TRBJ2-3; 8 bases are a match to TRBD2. Germline V gene data show CDR1 as SGHDN and CDR2 as FVKESK. The CDR3 extends over 18 amino acids. V shed 1 base, J shed 6 bases, and the junction held 15 bases outside the gene matches. The CDR3 bases are TGTGCCAGCAGCCAAGCCCACCCCTTAGCGGGGAGGGCGGATACGCAGTATTTT. This translates into CASSQAHPLAGRADTQYF.

The chain has TRBV7-2 and TRBJ2-1; D possibly corresponds to TRBD1 (6 bases). Deletions cut 1 base from V and 3 bases from J, with 10 bases between. The CDR3 runs to 15 residues. Germline V gene lookup returns CDR1 SGHTA and CDR2 FQGNSA. The CDR3 loop is CASSLVQGIYNEQFF. CDR3 nucleotide sequence: TGTGCCAGCAGCTTAGTTCAGGGGATCTACAATGAGCAGTTCTTC.

The V call is TRBV5-6, the J call TRBJ2-3; tentatively, D is TRBD1 (6 bases). Trimming took 7 bases from V and 3 from J, leaving 9 bases between them. The CDR3 is 12 amino acids. CDR1 SGHDT and CDR2 YYEEEE come from the germline V gene. The CDR3, as DNA: TGTGCCAGCCAGGGGTGGACAGATACGCAGTATTTT. Protein product: CASQGWTDTQYF.

In its sample, this clone was seen once. CDR3 protein: CASSGPGQGFNEKLFF. The CDR3 DNA reads TGTGCCAGCAGCGGTCCGGGACAGGGGTTTAATGAAAAACTGTTTTTT. V is TRBV7-9 and J is TRBJ1-4; 10 bases are a match to TRBD1. Germline assignment: CDR1 SEHNR and CDR2 FQNEAQ (reference sequence). J lost 4 bases, V lost 5 bases, and 7 bases had no gene match. The CDR3 spans 16 residues.

This chain uses TRBV2 with TRBJ2-7; no clear D gene. CDR1 is SNHLY, CDR2 FYNNEI, per germline. V lost 6 bases and J 0 bases, leaving 12 bases between the germline ends. This CDR3 contains 14 residues. CDR3 amino acids: CASRGYPISYEQYV. CDR3 coding DNA: TGTGCCAGCAGGGGCTACCCGATCTCCTACGAGCAGTACGTC.